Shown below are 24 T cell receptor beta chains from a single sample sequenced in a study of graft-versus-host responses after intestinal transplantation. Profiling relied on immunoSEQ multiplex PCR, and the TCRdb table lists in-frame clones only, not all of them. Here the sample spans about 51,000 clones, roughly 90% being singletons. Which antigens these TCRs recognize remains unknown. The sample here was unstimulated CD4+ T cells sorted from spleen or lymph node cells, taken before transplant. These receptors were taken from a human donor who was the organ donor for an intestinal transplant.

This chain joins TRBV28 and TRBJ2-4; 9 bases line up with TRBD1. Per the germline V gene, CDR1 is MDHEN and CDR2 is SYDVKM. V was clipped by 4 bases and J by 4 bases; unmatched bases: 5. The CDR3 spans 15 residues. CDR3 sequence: CASSSPGTGKNIQYF. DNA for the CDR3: TGTGCCAGCAGTTCCCCCGGGACAGGGAAAAACATTCAGTACTTC. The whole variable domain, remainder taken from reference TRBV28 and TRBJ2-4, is DVKVTQSSRYLVKRTGEKVFLECVQDMDHENMFWYRQDPGLGLRLIYFSYDVKMKEKGDIPEGYSVSREKKERFSLILESASTNQTSMYLCASSSPGTGKNIQYFGAGTRLSVL.

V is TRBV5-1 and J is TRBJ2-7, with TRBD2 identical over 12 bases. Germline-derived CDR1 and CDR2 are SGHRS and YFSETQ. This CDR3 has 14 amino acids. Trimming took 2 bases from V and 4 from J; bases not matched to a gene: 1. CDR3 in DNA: TGCGCCAGCAGCTTACTAGCGGGAGGATACGAGCAGTACTTC. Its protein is CASSLLAGGYEQYF.

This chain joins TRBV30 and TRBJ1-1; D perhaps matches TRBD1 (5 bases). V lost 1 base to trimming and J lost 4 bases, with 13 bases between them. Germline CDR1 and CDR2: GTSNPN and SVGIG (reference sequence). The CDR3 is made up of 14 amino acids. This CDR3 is CAWSENRLRTEAFF. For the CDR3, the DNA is TGTGCCTGGAGTGAAAACAGGCTGCGCACTGAAGCTTTCTTT.

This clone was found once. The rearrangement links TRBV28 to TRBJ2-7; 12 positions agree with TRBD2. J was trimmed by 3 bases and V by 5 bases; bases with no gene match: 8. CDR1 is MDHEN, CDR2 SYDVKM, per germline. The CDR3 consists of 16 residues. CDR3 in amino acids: CASSPVEGLAGYEQYF. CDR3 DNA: TGTGCCAGCAGTCCCGTAGAGGGACTAGCGGGCTACGAGCAGTACTTC. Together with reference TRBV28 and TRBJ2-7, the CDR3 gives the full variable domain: DVKVTQSSRYLVKRTGEKVFLECVQDMDHENMFWYRQDPGLGLRLIYFSYDVKMKEKGDIPEGYSVSREKKERFSLILESASTNQTSMYLCASSPVEGLAGYEQYFGPGTRLTVT.

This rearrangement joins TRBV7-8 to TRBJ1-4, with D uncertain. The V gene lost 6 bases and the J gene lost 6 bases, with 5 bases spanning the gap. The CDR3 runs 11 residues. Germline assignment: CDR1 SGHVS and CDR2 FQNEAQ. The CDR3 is CASRSYEKLFF. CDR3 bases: TGTGCCAGCAGGTCATATGAAAAACTGTTTTTT.

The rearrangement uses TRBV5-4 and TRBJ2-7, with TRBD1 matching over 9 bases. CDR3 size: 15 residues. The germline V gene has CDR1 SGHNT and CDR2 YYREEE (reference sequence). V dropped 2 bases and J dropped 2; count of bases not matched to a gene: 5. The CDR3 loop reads CASSFGGTGTYEQYF. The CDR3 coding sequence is TGTGCCAGCAGCTTTGGAGGGACAGGGACCTACGAGCAGTACTTC.

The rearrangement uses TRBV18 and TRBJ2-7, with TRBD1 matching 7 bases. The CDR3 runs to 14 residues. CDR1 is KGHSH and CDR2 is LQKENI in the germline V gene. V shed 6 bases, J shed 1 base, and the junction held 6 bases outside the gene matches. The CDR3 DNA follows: TGTGCCAGCTCCACACAGGGGAATTCCTACGAGCAGTACTTC. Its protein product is CASSTQGNSYEQYF.

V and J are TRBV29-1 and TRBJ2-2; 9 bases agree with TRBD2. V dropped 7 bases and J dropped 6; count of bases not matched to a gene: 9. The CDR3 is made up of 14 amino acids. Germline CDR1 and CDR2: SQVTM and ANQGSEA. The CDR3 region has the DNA TGCAGCGGAGCTAGCGGGACCTTGTCCGGGGAGCTGTTTTTT. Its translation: CSGASGTLSGELFF.

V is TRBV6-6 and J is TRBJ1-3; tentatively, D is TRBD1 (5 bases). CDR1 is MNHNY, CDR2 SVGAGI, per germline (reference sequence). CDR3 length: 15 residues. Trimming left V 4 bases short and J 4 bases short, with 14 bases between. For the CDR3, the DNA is TGTGCCAGCAGTTCCGACAGCCGAAGCGGAAACACCATATATTTT. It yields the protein CASSSDSRSGNTIYF.

The CDR3 DNA reads TGTGCCTGGAGCTGGACTAGCCGGAGGGGGGAGCAGTACTTC. Translating gives CAWSWTSRRGEQYF. The chain links TRBV30 to TRBJ2-7; 8 positions agree with TRBD2. The CDR3 length is 14 residues. The germline V gene encodes CDR1 GTSNPN and CDR2 SVGIG (reference sequence). Trimming at V came to 3 bases and at J to 7 bases, leaving 11 bases not matched to a gene.

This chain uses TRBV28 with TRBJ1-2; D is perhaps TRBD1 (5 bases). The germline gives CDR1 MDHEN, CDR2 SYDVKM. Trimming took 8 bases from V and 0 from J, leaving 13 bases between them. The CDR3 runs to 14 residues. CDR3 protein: CASSVGGSNYGYTF. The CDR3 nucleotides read TGTGCCAGCTCAGTCGGGGGATCTAACTATGGCTACACCTTC.

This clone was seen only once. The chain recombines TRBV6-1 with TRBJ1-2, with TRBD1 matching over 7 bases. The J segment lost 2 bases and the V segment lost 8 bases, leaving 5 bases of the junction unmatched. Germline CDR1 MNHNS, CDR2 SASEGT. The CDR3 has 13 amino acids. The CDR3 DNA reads TGTGCCAGCTTGACAGGGAACAACTATGGCTACACCTTC. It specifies CASLTGNNYGYTF.

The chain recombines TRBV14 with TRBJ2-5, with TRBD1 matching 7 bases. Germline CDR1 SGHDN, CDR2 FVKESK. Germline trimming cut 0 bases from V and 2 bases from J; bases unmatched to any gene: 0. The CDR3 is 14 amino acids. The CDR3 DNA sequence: TGTGCCAGCAGCCAAGACAGGGGGCAAGAGACCCAGTACTTC. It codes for CASSQDRGQETQYF.

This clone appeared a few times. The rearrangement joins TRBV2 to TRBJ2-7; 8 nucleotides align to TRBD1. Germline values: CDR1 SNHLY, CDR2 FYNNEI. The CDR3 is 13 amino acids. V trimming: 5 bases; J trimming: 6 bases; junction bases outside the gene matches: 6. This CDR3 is CASSWDRTSEQYF. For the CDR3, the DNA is TGTGCCAGCAGTTGGGACAGGACATCCGAGCAGTACTTC.

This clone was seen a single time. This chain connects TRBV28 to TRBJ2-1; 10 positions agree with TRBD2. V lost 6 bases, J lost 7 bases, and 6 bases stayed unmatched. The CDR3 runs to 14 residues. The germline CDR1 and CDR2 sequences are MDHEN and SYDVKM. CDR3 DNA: TGTGCCAGCAGCCAAGCGGGAGGGTTTAATGAGCAGTTCTTC. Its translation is CASSQAGGFNEQFF. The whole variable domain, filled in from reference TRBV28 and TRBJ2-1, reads DVKVTQSSRYLVKRTGEKVFLECVQDMDHENMFWYRQDPGLGLRLIYFSYDVKMKEKGDIPEGYSVSREKKERFSLILESASTNQTSMYLCASSQAGGFNEQFFGPGTRLTVL.

The CDR3 spells CASSRLDYPYEQYF. DNA of the CDR3: TGTGCCAGCAGCCGTCTGGACTACCCCTACGAGCAGTACTTC. The rearrangement links TRBV5-6 to TRBJ2-7, with D possibly matching TRBD2 (6 bases). The CDR3 sequence is 14 residues long. V dropped 4 bases and J dropped 2 bases, with 13 bases sitting between them. Germline V CDR1 and CDR2: SGHDT, YYEEEE.

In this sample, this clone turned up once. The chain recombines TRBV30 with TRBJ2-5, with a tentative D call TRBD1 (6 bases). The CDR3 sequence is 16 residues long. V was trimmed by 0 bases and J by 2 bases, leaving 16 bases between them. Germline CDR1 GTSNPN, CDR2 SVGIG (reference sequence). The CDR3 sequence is CAWSVANGGHQETQYF. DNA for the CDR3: TGTGCCTGGAGTGTAGCGAATGGGGGCCATCAAGAGACCCAGTACTTC.

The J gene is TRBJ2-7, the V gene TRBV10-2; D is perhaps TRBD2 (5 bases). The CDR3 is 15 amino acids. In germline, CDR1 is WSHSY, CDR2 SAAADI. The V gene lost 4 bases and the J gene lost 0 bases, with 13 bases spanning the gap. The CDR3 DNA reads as TGCGCCAGCAGTGGAGGGTTGACACGCTCCTACGAGCAGTACTTC. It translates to CASSGGLTRSYEQYF.

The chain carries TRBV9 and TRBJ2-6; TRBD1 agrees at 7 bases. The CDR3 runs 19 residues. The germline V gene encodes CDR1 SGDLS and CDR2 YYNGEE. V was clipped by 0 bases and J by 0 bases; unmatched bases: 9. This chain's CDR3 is CASSVAWDRPLSGANVLTF. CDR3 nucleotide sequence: TGTGCCAGCAGCGTAGCTTGGGACAGACCCCTCTCTGGGGCCAACGTCCTGACTTTC.

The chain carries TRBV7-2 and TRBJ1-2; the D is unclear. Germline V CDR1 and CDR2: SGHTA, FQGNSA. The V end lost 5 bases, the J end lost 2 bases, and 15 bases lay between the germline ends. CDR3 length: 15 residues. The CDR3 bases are TGTGCCAGCAGCCTTCAGCGGGGTTCAAACTATGGCTACACCTTC. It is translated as CASSLQRGSNYGYTF.

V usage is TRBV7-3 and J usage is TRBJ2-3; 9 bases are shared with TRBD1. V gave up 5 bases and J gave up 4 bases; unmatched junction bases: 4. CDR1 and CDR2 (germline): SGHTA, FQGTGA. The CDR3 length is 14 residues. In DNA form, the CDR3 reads TGTGCCAGCAGCCTTGGACAGGGGCCAGATACGCAGTATTTT. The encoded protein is CASSLGQGPDTQYF.

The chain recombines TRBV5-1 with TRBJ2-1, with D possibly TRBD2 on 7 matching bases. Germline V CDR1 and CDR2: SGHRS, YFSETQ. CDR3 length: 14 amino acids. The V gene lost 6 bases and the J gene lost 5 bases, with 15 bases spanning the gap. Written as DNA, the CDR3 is TGCGCCAGCACAGCGGGACACCCGAACAATGAGCAGTTCTTC. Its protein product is CASTAGHPNNEQFF.

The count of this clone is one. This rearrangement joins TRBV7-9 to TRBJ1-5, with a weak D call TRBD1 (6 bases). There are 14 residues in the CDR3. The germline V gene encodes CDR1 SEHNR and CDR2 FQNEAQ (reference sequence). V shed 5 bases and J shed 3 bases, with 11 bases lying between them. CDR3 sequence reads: CASSQQGPNQPQHF. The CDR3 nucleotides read TGTGCCAGCAGCCAACAGGGTCCCAATCAGCCCCAGCATTTT. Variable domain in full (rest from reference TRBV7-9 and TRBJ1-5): DTGVSQNPRHKITKRGQNVTFRCDPISEHNRLYWYRQTLGQGPEFLTYFQNEAQLEKSRLLSDRFSAERPKGSFSTLEIQRTEQGDSAMYLCASSQQGPNQPQHFGDGTRLSIL.

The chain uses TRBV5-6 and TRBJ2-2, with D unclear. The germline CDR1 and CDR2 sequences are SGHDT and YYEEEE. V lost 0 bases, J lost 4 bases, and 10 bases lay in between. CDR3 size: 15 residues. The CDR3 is CASSLGRMGTGELFF. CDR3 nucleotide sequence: TGTGCCAGCAGCTTGGGCAGGATGGGCACCGGGGAGCTGTTTTTT. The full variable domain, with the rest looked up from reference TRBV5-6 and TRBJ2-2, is DAGVTQSPTHLIKTRGQQVTLRCSPKSGHDTVSWYQQALGQGPQFIFQYYEEEERQRGNFPDRFSGHQFPNYSSELNVNALLLGDSALYLCASSLGRMGTGELFFGEGSRLTVL.